The T cell receptor beta chain under discussion was sequenced for a study of blood T cell repertoires in COVID-19. Sequenced by immunoSEQ multiplex PCR; TCRdb stores in-frame clones only, minus some. The sample includes 200,000 to 300,000 clones, over 80% seen only once; the top ten take approximately 6.3%. As to this clone: This sample includes further DNA sequences coding for the same CDR3.

The V end was cut by 5 bases, the J end by 4 bases, with 14 bases between. Germline V gives CDR1 MNHEY, CDR2 SMNVEV (reference sequence). There are 14 residues in the CDR3. The sequencing input was peripheral blood. The TCR was taken from a woman in her sixties with active or convalescent COVID-19. The V call is TRBV27, the J call TRBJ1-2; D remains ambiguous. The CDR3 sequence: CASSLLREGYGYTF. The CDR3 region has the DNA TGTGCCAGCAGTCTACTCCGGGAGGGCTATGGCTACACCTTC.